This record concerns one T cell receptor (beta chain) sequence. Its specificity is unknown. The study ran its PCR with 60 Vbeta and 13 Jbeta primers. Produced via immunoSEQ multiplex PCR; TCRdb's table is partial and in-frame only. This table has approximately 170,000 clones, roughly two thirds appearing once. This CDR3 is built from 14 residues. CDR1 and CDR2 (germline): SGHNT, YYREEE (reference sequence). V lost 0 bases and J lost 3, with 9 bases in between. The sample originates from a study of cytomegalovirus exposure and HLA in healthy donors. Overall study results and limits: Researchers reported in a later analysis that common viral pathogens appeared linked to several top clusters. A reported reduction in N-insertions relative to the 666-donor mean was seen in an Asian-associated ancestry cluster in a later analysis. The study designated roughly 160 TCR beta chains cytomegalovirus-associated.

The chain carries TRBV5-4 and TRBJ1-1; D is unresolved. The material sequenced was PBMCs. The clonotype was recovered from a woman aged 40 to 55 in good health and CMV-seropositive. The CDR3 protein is CASSLASLDTEAFF. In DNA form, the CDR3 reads TGTGCCAGCAGCTTGGCCTCTCTAGACACTGAAGCTTTCTTT.